Listed here is a single T cell receptor (beta chain). The data derive from a study of blood T cell repertoires in COVID-19. Clones were sequenced by immunoSEQ multiplex PCR, and TCRdb holds only the in-frame ones, with some missing. The data contain 370,000 or so clones, approximately 87% of them singletons. Germline assignment: CDR1 LNHDA and CDR2 SQIVND (reference sequence). V lost 8 bases and J 0 bases, leaving 14 bases between the germline ends. The CDR3 runs to 14 residues. The sequence derives from a man aged 25-45 years who had recovered from COVID-19. The rearrangement links TRBV19 to TRBJ2-7; TRBD2 might be the D (6 bases). What was sequenced was PBMCs or T cells enriched from blood (not recorded which). This CDR3 reads CASGASGLSYEQYF. In DNA form, the CDR3 reads TGTGCCAGTGGGGCGTCGGGACTCTCCTACGAGCAGTACTTC.